These 16 T cell receptor beta chains were all obtained from the same sample, sequenced in a study of molecular identifiers for immune sequencing clone quantification. Via MiXCR, TCRdb re-called the PCR reads, giving one row per CDR3 protein. Of about 510,000 distinct CDR3 sequences listed, over 20% are singletons. Sequenced sample: naive CD8+ T cells from blood, with Jurkat cell RNA spiked in. Documented subset: FACS-sorted CD8+CD4-CCR7+CD45RA+ naive T cells. The source is a human donor in good health. Some libraries in this study had Jurkat cell RNA spiked in.

This clonotype was picked up a small number of times. The chain recombines TRBV18 with TRBJ2-4; a possible D gene is TRBD1 (6 bases). Germline values: CDR1 KGHSH, CDR2 LQKENI. The V end lost 0 bases, the J end lost 5 bases, and 14 bases lay between the germline ends. The CDR3 consists of 16 residues. The CDR3 nucleotides are TGTGCCAGCTCACCACCTGGGAACAGGGTACAAAACATTCAGTACTTC. This gives the protein CASSPPGNRVQNIQYF. The full variable domain, completed using reference TRBV18 and TRBJ2-4, is NAGVMQNPRHLVRRRGQEARLRCSPMKGHSHVYWYRQLPEEGLKFMVYLQKENIIDESGMPKERFSAEFPKEGPSILRIQQVVRGDSAAYFCASSPPGNRVQNIQYFGAGTRLSVL.

In this sample, this clonotype turned up a few times. The rearrangement joins TRBV19 to TRBJ1-5; possibly TRBD1 for D (5 bases). Per germline, CDR1 LNHDA and CDR2 SQIVND (reference sequence). The CDR3 is made up of 14 amino acids. Trimming removed 8 bases at V and 0 bases at J, with 11 bases between. The CDR3 region has the DNA TGTGCCAGTGCCAGTGACAGTAGCAATCAGCCCCAGCATTTT. This sequence encodes CASASDSSNQPQHF.

This clonotype was picked up a small number of times. This chain links TRBV6-5 with TRBJ2-7, with 7 positions matching TRBD1. From germline, CDR1 is MNHEY and CDR2 SVGAGI. The CDR3 sequence is 13 residues long. Trimming cost V 5 bases and J 9 bases; bases outside gene matches: 10. The CDR3 region is CASSQGTEVWQYF. The DNA of the CDR3 is TGTGCCAGCAGTCAAGGGACAGAAGTTTGGCAGTACTTC.

In its sample, this clonotype was seen many times. The chain recombines TRBV5-4 with TRBJ2-7, with TRBD2 matching 11 bases. V gave up 4 bases and J gave up 4 bases; unmatched junction bases: 4. Germline V gene lookup returns CDR1 SGHNT and CDR2 YYREEE (reference sequence). The CDR3 is 14 residues long. CDR3 DNA sequence: TGTGCCAGCAGCGAATGGACTAGCGGGTACGAGCAGTACTTC. This encodes CASSEWTSGYEQYF. The variable domain in full, completed from reference TRBV5-4 and TRBJ2-7, reads ETGVTQSPTHLIKTRGQQVTLRCSSQSGHNTVSWYQQALGQGPQFIFQYYREEENGRGNFPPRFSGLQFPNYSSELNVNALELDDSALYLCASSEWTSGYEQYFGPGTRLTVT.

This clonotype was observed at least ten times. V is TRBV7-9 and J is TRBJ1-3; D is unresolved. The germline V gene encodes CDR1 SEHNR and CDR2 FQNEAQ (reference sequence). V dropped 7 bases and J dropped 2 bases, with 12 bases sitting between them. CDR3 length: 14 amino acids. The CDR3: CASTTGGAGNTIYF. Written as DNA, the CDR3 is TGTGCCAGCACCACGGGAGGCGCTGGAAACACCATATATTTT.

This clonotype was seen at least ten times. The chain carries TRBV29-1 and TRBJ2-7; 11 bases line up with TRBD1. This CDR3 is built from 16 residues. The V and J ends lost 0 bases and 2 bases, in that order; junction bases with no gene match: 6. The germline V gene encodes CDR1 SQVTM and CDR2 ANQGSEA. The CDR3 region has the DNA TGCAGCGTTGAAGATCCAGGGACAGGGGGAACCTACGAGCAGTACTTC. Translation: CSVEDPGTGGTYEQYF.

There are many counts of this clonotype. This chain joins TRBV29-1 and TRBJ1-2; D possibly corresponds to TRBD1 (6 bases). V shed 7 bases and J shed 4 bases, with 13 bases lying between them. Germline CDR1 SQVTM, CDR2 ANQGSEA. This CDR3 spans 12 amino acids. The CDR3: CSAAWDIYGYTF. Written as DNA, the CDR3 is TGCAGCGCCGCCTGGGACATCTATGGCTACACCTTC.

The table lists this clonotype with a few counts. This rearrangement joins TRBV19 to TRBJ2-7; a weak D match, TRBD1 (6 bases). CDR3 length: 14 residues. Germline lookup yields CDR1 LNHDA and CDR2 SQIVND (reference sequence). V was pared by 7 bases and J by 5 bases, with 18 bases between. CDR3 loop: CASTSGAPRDEQYF. CDR3 nucleotide sequence: TGTGCCAGTACTTCAGGGGCCCCGAGGGACGAGCAGTACTTC.

This clonotype was recorded only once. A much larger clone lies one base from this, so it may be a read error. The rearrangement uses TRBV4-3 and TRBJ2-7; D is unresolved. Per the germline V gene, CDR1 is LGHNA and CDR2 is YSLEER. CDR3 length: 15 residues. In DNA form, the CDR3 reads TGCGCCAGCAGCCAAGATCAAGTGAGAAGCTACGAGCAGTGCTTC. Translating gives CASSQDQVRSYEQCF.

This clonotype has a count of ten or more. The chain is built from TRBV2 and TRBJ1-1; D call uncertain. V shed 7 bases and J shed 0 bases, with 9 bases lying between them. CDR1 and CDR2 from the germline V gene are SNHLY and FYNNEI. The CDR3 contains 13 residues. DNA for the CDR3: TGTGCCAGCACTGGGTCCCTGAACACTGAAGCTTTCTTT. Its protein is CASTGSLNTEAFF.

Remarks on this clonotype: Since a much larger clone is just one base distant, this may be a read error. CDR3 DNA sequence: TGTGCCATCAGTGACGGGATGGGCACAGATACGCGGTATTTT. Its translation is CAISDGMGTDTRYF. The V call is TRBV10-3, the J call TRBJ2-3; D is possibly TRBD2 (5 bases). Germline CDR1 ENHRY, CDR2 SYGVKD. CDR3 length equals 14 residues.

This clonotype was observed a few times. The rearrangement uses TRBV29-1 and TRBJ1-1, with 7 bases fitting TRBD1. Trimming removed 6 bases from V and 3 bases from J; junction bases left unmatched: 7. Looked up from germline, CDR1 is SQVTM and CDR2 is ANQGSEA. This CDR3 has 13 amino acids. This CDR3 reads CSVLGGADTEAFF. The CDR3 coding sequence is TGCAGCGTCCTAGGGGGCGCGGACACTGAAGCTTTCTTT.

Turning to this clonotype: One junction end does not reproduce the germline sequence, and a read error may be involved. The chain joins TRBV5-6 to TRBJ2-7, with 8 bases that match TRBD1. This CDR3 comprises 16 residues. From germline, CDR1 is SGHDT and CDR2 YYEEEE. The CDR3 sequence is CAGSLGPGTGSYEQYF. CDR3 in DNA: TGTGCCGGCAGCTTGGGTCCCGGGACAGGCTCCTACGAGCAGTACTTC.

This chain joins TRBV11-3 and TRBJ2-1; TRBD2 aligns across 7 bases. Germline lookup yields CDR1 SGHNT and CDR2 YENEEA. CDR3 length: 15 residues. V was pared by 3 bases and J by 7 bases, with 9 bases of the junction left unmatched. CDR3 in amino acids: CASSFGGSGLNEQFF. CDR3 DNA sequence: TGTGCCAGCAGCTTCGGCGGGAGTGGTTTGAATGAGCAGTTCTTC.

On this clonotype itself: This may come from a read error, since a much larger clone is one base off. The chain carries TRBV14 and TRBJ1-2, with D unresolved. CDR3 length: 13 amino acids. Germline CDR1 and CDR2: SGHDN and FVKESK. CDR3 region: CASSQRVTYGCTF. For the CDR3, the DNA is TGTGCCAGCAGCCAACGTGTTACCTATGGCTGCACCTTC.

With regard to this clonotype: A clone one base away is much larger, so this may be a read error. The rearrangement links TRBV6-2 or TRBV6-3 to TRBJ1-5; the D gene is possibly TRBD1 (5 bases). In germline, CDR1 is MNHEY, CDR2 SVGEGT. V shed 3 bases and J shed 3 bases, with 12 bases lying between them. CDR3 length: 15 amino acids. The CDR3 here is CASSYNTGFNQPQHF. The CDR3 DNA reads as TGTGCCAGCAGTTATAATACAGGCTTCAATCAGCCCCAGCATTTT.